Listed here is a single T cell receptor beta chain. Its antigen is not yet known. No base qualities exist here, and no much larger clone lies one base off it. TCRbeta CDR3 regions were amplified from genomic DNA using the immunoSEQ Assay, a bias-controlled multiplex PCR. Regarding the original processing steps: Within the assay, amplification of reference gene primers was used to estimate how many nucleated cells each sample contained. To quantify the absolute abundance of each unique TCRbeta CDR3 rearrangement, sequence reads were collapsed and filtered. For each sample, productive Simpson clonality was calculated by taking the square root of Simpson's diversity index across productive rearrangements. This is the immuneACCESS table as TCRdb keeps it, with only in-frame sequences that have V and J called. A part of the clones is gone; compared with another copy, unresolved V genes explain less than half, and the rest is unexplained. The DNA was the basis for D and trimming; V, J and clone size are from that table. This sample gives about 310,000 clones in total; roughly 87% of them show up just once. 8.9% of the sample rests with the top ten.

The CDR3, from cysteine to phenylalanine, totals 14 residues. The kept DNA is CDR3 alone, 42 bases in frame from the first base. Trimming takes 5 bases from V and 7 bases from J, and the germline ends sit 16 bases apart. The germline V gene provides CDR1 SGHTA and CDR2 FQGNSA. These data come from a study of blood T cell repertoires in COVID-19 (TCRdb year 2020). In terms of the full investigation: The collaborator samples originated in the United States, Italy and Spain and spanned the acute and convalescent phases of COVID-19. The prospective study material was composed of cDNA or gDNA derived from T cells, B-cell-depleted T cells, or PBMCs. Subjects who had been exposed to COVID-19, were actively infected with it, or had recovered from it provided the deeply sampled blood TCRbeta repertoires that made up the dataset. The repertoires were released in a freely available public database meant as a resource for research on the immune response to SARS-CoV-2. The samples were drawn from two sources: the first 160 participants of the ongoing ImmuneRACE study, and fewer than 1,500 subjects contributed by 6 global collaborators. A de-identified subject ID, COVID-19 status, age in years and sex were almost always included in the sample metadata. Where available, HLA class I and class II types were obtained from metadata supplied by the sample provider rather than from assay-based typing.

Participants in the prospective study were enrolled through a virtual design, were aged roughly 18 to 100 years, and lived in some 24 United States geographic areas. In the prospective study, cohorts were assigned on the basis of participant-reported clinical history obtained from a screening survey and a study questionnaire. Recovered participants in ImmuneRACE Cohort 3 were defined as having two consecutive negative NP/OP PCR tests, clearance from a healthcare professional, or resolution of symptoms. Each participant in the prospective study had whole blood, serum and a nasopharyngeal or oropharyngeal swab collected by mobile phlebotomists. Prospective study participants could optionally give additional blood draws and questionnaires over an approximately two-month period. Before DNA extraction, blood samples from the prospective study were shipped at room temperature or frozen. Overall study outcomes, separate from this receptor: How much clinical and demographic metadata was included differed by source and by participant, and the metadata was provided uncurated.

The sample consisted of PBMCs or T cells enriched from blood (not recorded which). The clonotype originates from a woman younger than 35 who had recovered from COVID-19. The sequence joins TRBV7-2 to TRBJ2-3, with the D gene not confidently named. The DNA sequence is TGTGCCAGCAGCCAAAACCAACCGGTTAATACGCAGTATTTT. This encodes CASSQNQPVNTQYF.